A selection of T cell receptor beta chains follows, all from one sample in a study of T-cell reconstitution after alpha-beta-depleted transplantation in children. TCRdb independently ran MiXCR on the PCR reads; one entry per CDR3 protein. The table has approximately 980,000 distinct CDR3 sequences, around 30% seen once. The specimen comprised PBMCs, mostly from graft donor cells, sampled 360 days after TCRalphabeta/CD19-depleted stem cell transplant. These receptors originate from a boy under two years old who had a stem cell transplant for SCID, so the T cells may come from the graft donor. CDR3s include the opening cysteine and the closing phenylalanine or tryptophan. Each record gives: V gene, clone size, J gene, D gene, CDR3 length, CDR3 protein, CDR3 DNA. The D gene is left open where the match is weak. Only part of the rows carry a size: once, few, many, or a class if the clone is expanded.

V: TRBV12-3/TRBV12-4
size: -
J: TRBJ2-3
D: -
length: 15
CDR3: CAISTWGLDTDTQYF
DNA: TGTGCCATCTCGACTTGGGGACTCGACACAGATACGCAGTATTTT

V: TRBV2
size: -
J: TRBJ2-2
D: TRBD1
length: 14
CDR3: CASTGTGNTGELFF
DNA: TGTGCCAGCACTGGGACAGGGAACACCGGGGAGCTGTTTTTT

V: TRBV10-3
size: -
J: TRBJ2-2
D: TRBD1
length: 19
CDR3: CAIRTPVGQGFFNTGELFF
DNA: TGTGCCATCAGGACCCCGGTGGGACAGGGGTTTTTCAACACCGGGGAGCTGTTTTTT

V: TRBV7-2
size: few
J: TRBJ2-7
D: -
length: 15
CDR3: CASSLVRQGRDEQYF
DNA: TGTGCCAGCAGCTTAGTAAGACAGGGGAGGGACGAGCAGTACTTC

V: TRBV28
size: -
J: TRBJ1-1
D: -
length: 15
CDR3: CASSLRTAANTEAFF
DNA: TGTGCCAGCAGTTTGAGGACAGCGGCGAACACTGAAGCTTTCTTT

V: TRBV9
size: -
J: TRBJ2-5
D: TRBD1
length: 16
CDR3: CASSVSDRGYQETQYF
DNA: TGTGCCAGCAGCGTATCGGACAGGGGTTACCAAGAGACCCAGTACTTC

V: TRBV7-6
size: -
J: TRBJ2-7
D: -
length: 15
CDR3: CASSPQGVVSYEQYF
DNA: TGTGCCAGCAGCCCGCAAGGGGTGGTCTCCTACGAGCAGTACTTC

V: TRBV29-1
size: -
J: TRBJ1-1
D: -
length: 14
CDR3: CSGDRFTANTEAFF
DNA: TGCAGCGGAGACAGGTTCACAGCGAACACTGAAGCTTTCTTT

V: TRBV18
size: -
J: TRBJ2-5
D: TRBD1
length: 15
CDR3: CASSPWTGGTETQYF
DNA: TGTGCCAGCTCACCCTGGACAGGGGGCACAGAGACCCAGTACTTC

V: TRBV7-3
size: -
J: TRBJ2-2
D: -
length: 17
CDR3: CASSLTAKRGNTGELFF
DNA: TGTGCCAGCAGCTTAACAGCAAAAAGAGGGAACACCGGGGAGCTGTTTTTT

V: TRBV6-5
size: -
J: TRBJ2-7
D: -
length: 13
CDR3: CASSYYGGGEQYF
DNA: TGTGCCAGCAGTTACTACGGAGGGGGCGAGCAGTACTTC

V: TRBV15
size: few
J: TRBJ2-1
D: TRBD2
length: 17
CDR3: CATSRDNGAGLDYEQFF
DNA: TGTGCCACCAGCAGAGATAACGGAGCGGGGCTGGACTATGAGCAGTTCTTC

V: TRBV20-1
size: -
J: TRBJ1-5
D: -
length: 14
CDR3: CSARAQPSNQPQHF
DNA: TGCAGTGCTAGAGCCCAGCCTAGCAATCAGCCCCAGCATTTT

V: TRBV6-6
size: few
J: TRBJ2-2
D: -
length: 13
CDR3: CASSYGRTGELFF
DNA: TGTGCCAGCAGTTACGGGAGGACCGGGGAGCTGTTTTTT

V: TRBV28
size: -
J: TRBJ1-5
D: -
length: 12
CDR3: CASSSGVQPQHF
DNA: TGTGCCAGCAGTTCAGGGGTTCAGCCCCAGCATTTT

V: TRBV10-3
size: many
J: TRBJ1-1
D: -
length: 16
CDR3: CAISERGGRLNTEAFF
DNA: TGTGCCATCAGTGAGAGAGGGGGTCGGCTGAACACTGAAGCTTTCTTT

V: TRBV28
size: -
J: TRBJ2-5
D: TRBD1
length: 14
CDR3: CASTPDRFQETQYF
DNA: TGTGCCAGCACTCCGGACAGGTTCCAAGAGACCCAGTACTTC

V: TRBV9
size: many
J: TRBJ2-6
D: -
length: 17
CDR3: CASSVAWESSGANVLTF
DNA: TGTGCCAGCAGCGTAGCTTGGGAAAGCTCTGGGGCCAACGTCCTGACTTTC

V: TRBV12-3/TRBV12-4
size: -
J: TRBJ2-3
D: -
length: 14
CDR3: CASSFGVVSDTQYF
DNA: TGTGCCAGCAGTTTCGGGGTAGTATCAGATACGCAGTATTTT

V: TRBV24-1
size: many
J: TRBJ2-5
D: -
length: 14
CDR3: CATSEPVNQETQYF
DNA: TGTGCCACCAGTGAGCCGGTTAATCAAGAGACCCAGTACTTC

V: TRBV5-1
size: many
J: TRBJ1-6
D: TRBD1
length: 15
CDR3: CASSFGGTGHSPLHF
DNA: TGCGCCAGCAGCTTCGGAGGGACAGGGCATTCACCCCTCCACTTT

V: TRBV28
size: -
J: TRBJ2-7
D: TRBD1
length: 18
CDR3: CASSLSPGTGLLSGEQYF
DNA: TGTGCCAGCAGTTTATCACCGGGGACAGGACTCTTATCCGGCGAGCAGTACTTC